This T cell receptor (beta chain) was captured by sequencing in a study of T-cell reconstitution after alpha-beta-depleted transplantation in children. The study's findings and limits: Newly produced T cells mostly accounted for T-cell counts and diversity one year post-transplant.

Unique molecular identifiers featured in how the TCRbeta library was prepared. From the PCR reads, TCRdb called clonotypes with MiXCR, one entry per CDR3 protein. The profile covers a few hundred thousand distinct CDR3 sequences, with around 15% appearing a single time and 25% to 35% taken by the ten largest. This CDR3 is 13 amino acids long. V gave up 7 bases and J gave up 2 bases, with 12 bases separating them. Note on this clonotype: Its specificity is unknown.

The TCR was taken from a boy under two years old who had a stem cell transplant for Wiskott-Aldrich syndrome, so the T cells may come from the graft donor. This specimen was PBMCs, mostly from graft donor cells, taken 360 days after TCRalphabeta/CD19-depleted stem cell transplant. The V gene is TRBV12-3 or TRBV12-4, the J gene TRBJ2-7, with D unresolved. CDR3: CASNYQTAYEQYF. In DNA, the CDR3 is TGTGCCAGCAATTACCAGACTGCCTACGAGCAGTACTTC.